A single sample is the source of the 6 T cell receptor beta chains below, sequenced in a study of cytomegalovirus exposure and HLA in healthy donors. Primers included in the PCR were 60 Vbeta and 13 Jbeta primers. Sequenced by immunoSEQ multiplex PCR; TCRdb stores in-frame clones only, minus some. The table records around 190,000 clones, roughly 75% of them present only once. Sequences were obtained from PBMCs. The receptors here all came from a middle-aged man in good health and CMV-seronegative.

The chain has TRBV5-4 and TRBJ1-1; the match to TRBD1 covers 11 bases. Losses at the gene ends were 4 bases for V and 0 bases for J; bases not matched to a gene: 8. The CDR3 contains 17 residues. Germline CDR1 and CDR2: SGHNT and YYREEE (reference sequence). In DNA, the CDR3 is TGTGCCAGCAGCCCGGACAGGGGGCGCGGTTTGAACACTGAAGCTTTCTTT. Amino acid sequence: CASSPDRGRGLNTEAFF.

For this clone: The germline gene is not matched at one end of the junction; a read error may be the cause. This specimen includes other DNA sequences encoding the same CDR3. The CDR3, as DNA: TGTGCCAGCAGCTTGTCCACGGGGGAGGGCCCTCAGTTCTTC. The encoded protein is CASSLSTGEGPQFF. The rearrangement uses TRBV5-1 and TRBJ2-1, with 7 nucleotides matching TRBD2. CDR3 length: 14 residues. Per the germline V gene, CDR1 is SGHRS and CDR2 is YFSETQ.

The chain carries TRBV10-1 and TRBJ1-1; D is possibly TRBD1 (5 bases). Deletions cut 3 bases from V and 4 bases from J, with 12 bases between. From germline, CDR1 is WNHNN and CDR2 SYGVQD (reference sequence). The CDR3 loop spans 14 amino acids. The CDR3 is CASSEVRGTTEAFF. CDR3 nucleotides: TGCGCCAGCAGTGAAGTACGGGGGACCACTGAAGCTTTCTTT.

The chain has TRBV4-3 and TRBJ1-2; 8 positions agree with TRBD1. Germline-derived CDR1 and CDR2 are LGHNA and YSLEER. The CDR3 runs to 16 residues. The J segment lost 2 bases and the V segment lost 0 bases, leaving 5 bases of the junction unmatched. CDR3 coding DNA: TGCGCCAGCAGCCAAGACCCCGGGACAGGAAACTATGGCTACACCTTC. Translating it yields CASSQDPGTGNYGYTF.

This clone turned up a few times. V gene TRBV19 combines with J gene TRBJ1-2, with D perhaps TRBD1 (6 bases). The CDR3 runs 14 residues. The germline V and J ends were trimmed by 6 bases and 1 base, with 12 bases remaining between them. CDR1 and CDR2 (germline): LNHDA, SQIVND (reference sequence). The CDR3 nucleotides are TGTGCCAGTAGGGGGACAACCCTTAACTATGGCTACACCTTC. Amino acids: CASRGTTLNYGYTF.

CDR3 nucleotides: TGTGCCAGTAGTACGGGACTAGCGGGCAACGCGTACTTC. This translates into CASSTGLAGNAYF. This rearrangement joins TRBV19 to TRBJ2-7; 12 bases are a match to TRBD2. Germline V gene lookup returns CDR1 LNHDA and CDR2 SQIVND (reference sequence). Germline trimming cut 4 bases from V and 12 bases from J; bases unmatched to any gene: 7. The CDR3 extends over 13 amino acids.